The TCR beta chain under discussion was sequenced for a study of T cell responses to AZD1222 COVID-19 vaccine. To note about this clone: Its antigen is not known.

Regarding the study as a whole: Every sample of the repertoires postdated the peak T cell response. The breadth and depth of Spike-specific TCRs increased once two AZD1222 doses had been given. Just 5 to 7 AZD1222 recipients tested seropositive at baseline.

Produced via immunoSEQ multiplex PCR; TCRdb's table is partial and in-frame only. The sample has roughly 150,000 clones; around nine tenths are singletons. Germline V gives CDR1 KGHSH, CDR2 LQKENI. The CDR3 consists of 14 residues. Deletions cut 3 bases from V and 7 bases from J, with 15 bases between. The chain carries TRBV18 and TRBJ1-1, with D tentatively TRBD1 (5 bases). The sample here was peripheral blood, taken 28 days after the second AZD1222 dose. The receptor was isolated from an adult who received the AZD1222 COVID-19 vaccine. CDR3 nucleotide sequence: TGTGCCAGCTCACCCAGCACCAGGGTTGGTGAAGCTTTCTTT. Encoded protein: CASSPSTRVGEAFF.